A selection of T cell receptor beta chains follows, all from one sample in a study of blood T cells in healthy people across ages. TCRdb passed the 5' RACE reads through MiXCR, listing each CDR3 protein once. There are around 2 million distinct CDR3 sequences in the sample; about 39% occur only once, and roughly 23% lies in the top ten. Sequences were obtained from blood. The receptor source for this set is a human donor in good health. Each CDR3 is given with its conserved first and last residue. The D gene is left open where the match is weak. Only part of the rows carry a size: once, few, many, or a class if the clone is expanded.

v_gene	d_gene	j_gene	abundance	CDR3nt	CDR3aa
TRBV12-3/TRBV12-4	TRBD1	TRBJ1-4	NA	TGCGCCAGCACCTACAGGGGACTAAATGAAAAACTGTTTTTT	CASTYRGLNEKLFF
TRBV6-6	NA	TRBJ2-1	NA	TGTGCCAGCAGTTATAGGGTTTCAGAGACCCAGTTCTTC	CASSYRVSETQFF
TRBV5-1	NA	TRBJ1-2	NA	TGCGCCAGCAGCTCGGACAGTACCCTCTATGGCTACACCTTC	CASSSDSTLYGYTF
TRBV27	NA	TRBJ2-5	NA	TGTGCCAGCAGTTTATCGGGTCTTGTAGAGACCCAGTACTTC	CASSLSGLVETQYF
TRBV7-2	NA	TRBJ2-7	NA	TGTGCCAGCAGCACCCTGGGGGACGCTTACGAGCAGTACTTC	CASSTLGDAYEQYF
TRBV2	TRBD1	TRBJ2-1	NA	TGTGCCAGCTCAACAGGGGGCTATGATGGGCAGTTCTTC	CASSTGGYDGQFF
TRBV4-2	NA	TRBJ1-2	few	TGTGCCAGCACCCTAAGGGCCGGGCCAGGGGCTAACTATGGCTACACCTTC	CASTLRAGPGANYGYTF
TRBV15	NA	TRBJ2-7	NA	TGTGCCACCAGCAGAGGGGGGACGGACTGCGAGCAGTACTTC	CATSRGGTDCEQYF
TRBV29-1	TRBD2	TRBJ2-1	few	TGCAGCGTCAACCCTCTAGCGGGGGGTTATGAGCAGTTCTTC	CSVNPLAGGYEQFF
TRBV12-3/TRBV12-4	NA	TRBJ1-2	NA	TGTGCCAGCAGCCATGATTTGATGGCTAACTATGGCCACACCTTC	CASSHDLMANYGHTF
TRBV7-2	NA	TRBJ1-2	few	TGTGCCAGCAGCTTAGCAGGTATACGTAGCTATGGCTACACCTTC	CASSLAGIRSYGYTF